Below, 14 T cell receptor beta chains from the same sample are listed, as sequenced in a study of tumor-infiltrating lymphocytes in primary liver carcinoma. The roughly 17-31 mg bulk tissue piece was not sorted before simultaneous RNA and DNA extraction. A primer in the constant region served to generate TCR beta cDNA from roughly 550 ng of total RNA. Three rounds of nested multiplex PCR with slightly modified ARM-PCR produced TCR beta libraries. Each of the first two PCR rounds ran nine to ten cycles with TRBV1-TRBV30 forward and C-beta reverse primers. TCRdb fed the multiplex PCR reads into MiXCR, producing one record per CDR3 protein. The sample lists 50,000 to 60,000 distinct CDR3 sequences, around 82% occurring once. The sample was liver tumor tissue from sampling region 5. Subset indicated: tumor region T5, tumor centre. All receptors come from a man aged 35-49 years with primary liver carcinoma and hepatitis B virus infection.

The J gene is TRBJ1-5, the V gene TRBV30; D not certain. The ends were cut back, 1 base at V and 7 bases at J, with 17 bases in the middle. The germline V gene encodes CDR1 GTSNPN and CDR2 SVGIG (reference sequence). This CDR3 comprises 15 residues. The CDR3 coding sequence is TGTGCCTGGAGTGGTGGGAGGAGGTCCAACCAGCCCCAGCATTTT. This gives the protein CAWSGGRRSNQPQHF.

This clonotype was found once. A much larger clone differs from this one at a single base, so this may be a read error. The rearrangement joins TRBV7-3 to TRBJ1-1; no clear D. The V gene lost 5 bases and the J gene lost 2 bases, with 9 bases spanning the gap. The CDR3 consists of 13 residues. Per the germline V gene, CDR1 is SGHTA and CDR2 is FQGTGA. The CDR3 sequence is CASSRSVNTEAFF. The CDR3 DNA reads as TGTGCCAGCAGCAGATCAGTAAACACTGAAGCTTTCTTT.

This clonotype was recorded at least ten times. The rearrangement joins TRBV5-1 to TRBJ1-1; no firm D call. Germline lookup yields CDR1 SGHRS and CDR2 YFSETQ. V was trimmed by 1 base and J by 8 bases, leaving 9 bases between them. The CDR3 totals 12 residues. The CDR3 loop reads CASSLSREEAFF. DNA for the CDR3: TGCGCCAGCAGCTTGTCCCGGGAAGAAGCTTTCTTT.

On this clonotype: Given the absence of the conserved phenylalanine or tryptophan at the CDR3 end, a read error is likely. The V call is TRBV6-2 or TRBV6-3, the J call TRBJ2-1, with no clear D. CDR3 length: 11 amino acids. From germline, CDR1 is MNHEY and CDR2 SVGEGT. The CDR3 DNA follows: TGTGCCAGCAATTACATCGGCTGGCAGTTCCTC. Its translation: CASNYIGWQFL.

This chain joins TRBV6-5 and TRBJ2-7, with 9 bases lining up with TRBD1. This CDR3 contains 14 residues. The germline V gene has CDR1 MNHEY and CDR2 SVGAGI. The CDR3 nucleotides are TGTGACCGCAGTGCCGGGACAGGGCCCTCCGAGCAGTACTTC. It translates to CDRSAGTGPSEQYF.

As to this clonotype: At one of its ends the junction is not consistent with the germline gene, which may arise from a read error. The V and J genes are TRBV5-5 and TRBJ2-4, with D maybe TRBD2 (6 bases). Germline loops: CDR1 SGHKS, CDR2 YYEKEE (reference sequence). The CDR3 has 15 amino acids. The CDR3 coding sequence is TGTGTCAGCAGCTTGGGAGGTATAGCCCAAAACATTAAGTACTTC. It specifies CVSSLGGIAQNIKYF.

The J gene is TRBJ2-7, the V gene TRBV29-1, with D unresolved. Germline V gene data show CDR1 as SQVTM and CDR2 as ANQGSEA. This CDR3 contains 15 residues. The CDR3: CSVRSSKVKSYEQYF. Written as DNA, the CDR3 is TGCAGTGTACGCTCTTCCAAGGTCAAGTCCTACGAGCAGTACTTC.

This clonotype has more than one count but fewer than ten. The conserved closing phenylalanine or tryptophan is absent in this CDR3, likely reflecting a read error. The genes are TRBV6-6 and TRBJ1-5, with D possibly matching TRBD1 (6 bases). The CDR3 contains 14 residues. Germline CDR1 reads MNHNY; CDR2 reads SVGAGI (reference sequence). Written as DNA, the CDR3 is TGTGCCAGTAGTTACGAGGCAGGGGATCAGCCCCAGCATTCT. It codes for CASSYEAGDQPQHS.

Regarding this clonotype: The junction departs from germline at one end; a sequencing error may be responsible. The CDR3 DNA reads TGTGCCAGCTGCTTGGGCAGGACAGCTAACTATGACTACACCTTC. It translates to CASCLGRTANYDYTF. The chain is built from TRBV5-5 and TRBJ1-2; D possibly corresponds to TRBD1 (6 bases). Germline assignment: CDR1 SGHKS and CDR2 YYEKEE (reference sequence). The CDR3 is 15 residues long.

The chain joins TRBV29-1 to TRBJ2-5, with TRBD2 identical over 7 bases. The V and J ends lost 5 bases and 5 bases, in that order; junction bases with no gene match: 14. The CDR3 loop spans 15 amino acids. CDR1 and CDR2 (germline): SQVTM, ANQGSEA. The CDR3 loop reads CSVRTSLSWAETQYF. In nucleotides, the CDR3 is TGCAGCGTTCGGACTAGTTTGAGTTGGGCGGAGACCCAGTACTTC.

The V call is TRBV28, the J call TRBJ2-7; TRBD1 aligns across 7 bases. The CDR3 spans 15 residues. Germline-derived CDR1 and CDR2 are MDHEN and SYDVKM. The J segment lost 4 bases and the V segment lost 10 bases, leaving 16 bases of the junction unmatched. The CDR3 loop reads CANNSGTDVSYEQYF. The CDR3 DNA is TGTGCCAACAACTCCGGGACAGATGTCTCTTACGAGCAGTACTTC.

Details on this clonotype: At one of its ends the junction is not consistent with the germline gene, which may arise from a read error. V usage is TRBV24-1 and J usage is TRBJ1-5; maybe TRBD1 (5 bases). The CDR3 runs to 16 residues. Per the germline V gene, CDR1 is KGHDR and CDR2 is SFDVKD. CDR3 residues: CATRDGVTYSIQPQHF. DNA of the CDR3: TGTGCCACACGGGACGGGGTCACATATAGCATTCAGCCCCAGCATTTT.

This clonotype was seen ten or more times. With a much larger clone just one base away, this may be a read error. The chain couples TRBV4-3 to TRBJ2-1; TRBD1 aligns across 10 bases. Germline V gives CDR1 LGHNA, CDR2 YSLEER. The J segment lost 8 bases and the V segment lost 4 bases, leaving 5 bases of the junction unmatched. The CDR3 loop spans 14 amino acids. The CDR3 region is CASSLDRGGDEQFF. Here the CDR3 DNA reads TGCGCCAGCAGCCTGGACAGGGGGGGGGATGAGCAGTTCTTC.

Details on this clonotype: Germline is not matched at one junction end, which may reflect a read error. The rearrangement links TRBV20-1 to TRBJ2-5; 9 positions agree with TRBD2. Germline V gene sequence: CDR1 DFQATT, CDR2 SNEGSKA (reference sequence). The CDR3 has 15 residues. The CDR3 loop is CSGWVAGGPRETHYF. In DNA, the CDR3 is TGCAGTGGGTGGGTGGCGGGAGGGCCGAGGGAGACCCATTACTTC.